What follows are 8 T cell receptor beta chains derived from one specimen sequenced in a study of blood T cell repertoires in COVID-19. The repertoire was sequenced with immunoSEQ multiplex PCR; TCRdb's copy has only in-frame clones and lacks some. The table has approximately 62,000 clones, 76% seen once. Specimen: peripheral blood. The receptors stem from a woman in her fifties or sixties with active or convalescent COVID-19.

This clone showed up just once. This chain uses TRBV6-2 or TRBV6-3 with TRBJ2-1, with 11 bases fitting TRBD2. Per the germline V gene, CDR1 is MNHEY and CDR2 is SVGEGT. V shed 6 bases, J shed 0 bases, and the junction held 7 bases outside the gene matches. The CDR3 spans 17 residues. The CDR3 is CASSLRLAGNSYNEQFF. CDR3 DNA: TGTGCCAGCAGCCTCCGACTAGCGGGAAACTCCTACAATGAGCAGTTCTTC.

The genes are TRBV3-1 (or the pseudogene TRBV3-2) and TRBJ2-7, with D possibly TRBD2 on 6 matching bases. This CDR3 is built from 15 residues. Germline CDR1 LGHDT, CDR2 YNNKEL (reference sequence). Trimming took 1 base from V and 4 from J, leaving 14 bases between them. CDR3 region: CASSQVWSSEYEQYF. DNA of the CDR3: TGTGCCAGCAGCCAAGTCTGGTCTAGCGAATACGAGCAGTACTTC.

J is TRBJ1-3 and V is TRBV5-1; 9 positions match TRBD1. The germline CDR1 and CDR2 sequences are SGHRS and YFSETQ. This CDR3 has 16 residues. With 1 base clipped from V and 0 bases from J, the junction kept 2 bases outside the gene matches. The CDR3 loop is CASSLTGGRSGNTIYF. The CDR3 nucleotides are TGCGCCAGCAGCTTGACAGGGGGCCGCTCTGGAAACACCATATATTTT.

The chain is built from TRBV10-3 and TRBJ2-1, with D perhaps matching TRBD2 (5 bases). Trimming stripped 3 bases from V and 6 bases from J, with 15 bases between. Germline assignment: CDR1 ENHRY and CDR2 SYGVKD. The CDR3 is made up of 15 amino acids. CDR3 in DNA: TGTGCCATCAGTGACCCGCCTAGCTCGGGCAATGAGCAGTTCTTC. This codes for CAISDPPSSGNEQFF.

This clone was seen ten or more times. The chain links TRBV20-1 to TRBJ2-1, with D possibly matching TRBD2 (6 bases). The V and J ends lost 3 bases and 9 bases respectively, with 9 bases between them. The CDR3 has 11 amino acids. Germline lookup yields CDR1 DFQATT and CDR2 SNEGSKA (reference sequence). CDR3 sequence reads: CSASTGSEQFF. The DNA of the CDR3 is TGCAGTGCTAGTACCGGGAGTGAGCAGTTCTTC.

The chain employs TRBV15 and TRBJ2-1, with TRBD2 matching 8 bases. This CDR3 has 14 residues. The V gene's germline CDR1 is LNHNV and CDR2 YYDKDF (reference sequence). V shed 2 bases, J shed 10 bases, and the junction held 7 bases outside the gene matches. This chain's CDR3 is CATSRSGGPKEQFF. The CDR3 DNA reads TGTGCCACCAGCAGATCGGGAGGGCCCAAGGAGCAGTTCTTC.

V is TRBV3-1 (or the pseudogene TRBV3-2) and J is TRBJ2-7; 7 positions match TRBD2. The CDR3 sequence is 16 residues long. The germline V gene encodes CDR1 LGHDT and CDR2 YNNKEL (reference sequence). Trimming removed 1 base from V and 6 bases from J; junction bases left unmatched: 12. The CDR3 loop reads CASSQAVGTIGAEQYF. CDR3 nucleotide sequence: TGTGCCAGCAGCCAAGCCGTCGGGACTATCGGTGCCGAGCAGTACTTC.

The genes are TRBV29-1 and TRBJ1-1; no clear D gene. The V end was cut by 3 bases, the J end by 3 bases, with 8 bases between. Germline-derived CDR1 and CDR2 are SQVTM and ANQGSEA. This CDR3 has 12 residues. The CDR3 nucleotides read TGCAGCGTTGATAGCGGGTACACTGAAGCTTTCTTT. Protein sequence: CSVDSGYTEAFF.